This TCR beta chain was documented in a study of shared clonotypes between healthy human individuals. Overall study findings and caveats: The diversity represented, both genetic and in exposure history, was limited by few donors.

As for this clone: Its specificity is not known.

The run depth of the assay was deep. Here immunoSEQ multiplex PCR was the method, and the copy in TCRdb shows in-frame clones only, minus some. The top ten clones hold roughly a tenth of a sample with 330,000 or so clones, around 70% of them seen once. The sequence was obtained from a man younger than 45 in good health. The specimen sequenced was memory CD4+ T cells sorted from blood. Subset denoted: CD45RA-negative fraction.

This CDR3 is CASSPTGTVKETQYF. The CDR3 bases are TGTGCCAGCAGCCCCACTGGGACGGTGAAAGAGACCCAGTACTTC. This chain links TRBV11-2 with TRBJ2-5; D may be TRBD1 or TRBD2 (5 bases each). The germline V gene encodes CDR1 SGHAT and CDR2 FQNNGV. The CDR3 spans 15 residues. V shed 5 bases and J shed 3 bases, with 16 bases lying between them.